This record looks at one T cell receptor (beta chain) sequence and its context. Its antigen is as yet unknown. This sample is part of a study of CXCR3-negative and CXCR3-positive naive CD8 T cells. The study, taken as a whole, reports: Naive subsets had comparable surface CD5; TCR strength was inferred from TRB CDR3 properties. Fresh PBMCs went into most assays, and CXCR3 expression partly declined after cryopreservation. Diversity in memory CD8+ cells fell much lower than the comparably high levels seen in both naive subsets.

It was by 5' RACE with UMI labels that the TRB cDNA libraries were prepared. TCRdb re-analyzed the 5' RACE reads; it lists each CDR3 protein once, without DNA. This listing includes 55,000 to 70,000 distinct CDR3 sequences. The CDR3 extends over 16 amino acids. CDR1 is MDHEN, CDR2 SYDVKM, per germline. Sequencing input: memory CD8+ T cells from blood. This TCR derives from a human donor in good health. Some clones in this sample may be carry-over from other donors' samples. The V and J genes are TRBV28 and TRBJ2-7; lacking DNA, the TRBD2 call made by TCRdb goes unchecked. CDR3 sequence: CASSEWGLAGSYEQYF.